The next 16 T cell receptor beta chains were all read from a single sample in a study of T-cell reconstitution after alpha-beta-depleted transplantation in children. Study-wide points: T-cell counts and diversity at one year post-transplant came mainly from newly produced T cells.

The antigens of these receptors remain unknown. Preparing the TCRbeta library involved the use of unique molecular identifiers. MiXCR was run by TCRdb on the PCR reads, yielding one entry per CDR3 protein. The table has a few hundred thousand distinct CDR3 sequences, roughly 8.2% seen once. The source was peripheral blood, collected 360 days after TCRalphabeta/CD19-depleted stem cell transplant. These receptors were obtained from a female patient aged 2-9 years who had a stem cell transplant for Fanconi anemia, so the T cells may come from the graft donor.

This clonotype came up many times. V gene TRBV18 combines with J gene TRBJ2-7, with TRBD1 identical over 12 bases. Germline CDR1 is KGHSH and CDR2 is LQKENI. The CDR3 runs to 13 residues. Germline trimming cut 11 bases from V and 2 bases from J; bases unmatched to any gene: 4. CDR3 sequence: CAAGQGATYEQYF. CDR3 bases: TGTGCCGCGGGACAGGGGGCGACCTACGAGCAGTACTTC.

This clonotype was recorded at least ten times. The chain links TRBV7-6 to TRBJ2-7, with 11 bases that match TRBD2. Losses at the gene ends were 8 bases for V and 6 bases for J; bases not matched to a gene: 6. This CDR3 spans 13 amino acids. Germline values: CDR1 SGHVS, CDR2 FNYEAQ. The DNA of the CDR3 is TGTGCCAGCGAGGCACTAGCGGGAGCCGAGCAGTACTTC. Residues: CASEALAGAEQYF. The full variable domain, its missing parts supplied by reference TRBV7-6 and TRBJ2-7, is GAGVSQSPRYKVTKRGQDVALRCDPISGHVSLYWYRQALGQGPEFLTYFNYEAQQDKSGLPNDRFSAERPEGSISTLTIQRTEQRDSAMYRCASEALAGAEQYFGPGTRLTVT.

This clonotype is categorized as medium-sized. The rearrangement uses TRBV29-1 and TRBJ2-3; 7 bases match TRBD2. The CDR3 loop spans 13 amino acids. Unmatched junction bases numbered 8, after V lost 4 bases and J lost 7 bases. Germline loops: CDR1 SQVTM, CDR2 ANQGSEA. DNA of the CDR3: TGCAGCGTTGTTGGCGGGAGATCGTATACGCAGTATTTT. Translating it yields CSVVGGRSYTQYF.

This clonotype has at least ten counts. The chain is built from TRBV28 and TRBJ2-2; no clear D gene. Germline V gene sequence: CDR1 MDHEN, CDR2 SYDVKM. With 7 bases removed from V and 0 bases from J, the gap between germline ends came to 18 bases. This CDR3 contains 17 residues. CDR3 sequence: CASTGFAESSNTGELFF. CDR3 DNA: TGTGCCAGCACCGGGTTTGCGGAATCCTCGAACACCGGGGAGCTGTTTTTT.

CDR3 amino acids: CASSYPDSSHEQYF. The CDR3 nucleotides are TGTGCCAGCAGTTACCCAGACAGTTCACACGAGCAGTACTTC. The rearrangement uses TRBV6-5 and TRBJ2-7; tentatively, D is TRBD1 (5 bases). The V end lost 2 bases, the J end lost 5 bases, and 13 bases lay between the germline ends. The CDR3 extends over 14 amino acids. Germline CDR1 reads MNHEY; CDR2 reads SVGAGI.

The chain is built from TRBV7-9 and TRBJ2-7; tentatively, D is TRBD2 (6 bases). The V gene lost 5 bases and the J gene lost 2 bases, with 25 bases spanning the gap. This CDR3 region has 18 residues. The germline V gene encodes CDR1 SEHNR and CDR2 FQNEAQ (reference sequence). The CDR3 coding sequence is TGTGCCAGCAGCACGAGCATTGGTGGTCTGGAGGGGACCTACGAGCAGTACTTC. It encodes CASSTSIGGLEGTYEQYF.

This clonotype was counted between two and nine times. The chain combines TRBV7-8 with TRBJ1-2; 8 bases align to TRBD1. Looked up from germline, CDR1 is SGHVS and CDR2 is FQNEAQ. Losses at the gene ends were 5 bases for V and 4 bases for J; bases not matched to a gene: 6. The CDR3 is 14 residues long. The CDR3 DNA follows: TGTGCCAGCAGCCTCGGACAGGGTCGCTATGGCTACACCTTC. Its protein is CASSLGQGRYGYTF.

The count of this clonotype is one. This may come from a read error, since a much larger clone is one base off. The CDR3 protein is CASILRTHNEQFF. CDR3 DNA sequence: TGTGCCAGCATCTTACGGACCCACAATGAGCAGTTCTTC. The chain couples TRBV7-3 to TRBJ2-1, with D hard to call. CDR1 and CDR2 (germline): SGHTA, FQGTGA. CDR3 length equals 13 residues.

This clonotype appeared a few times. This chain links TRBV11-2 with TRBJ1-1; D is undetermined. The length of the CDR3 is 13 residues. Trimming removed 5 bases at V and 8 bases at J, with 15 bases between. Germline CDR1 SGHAT, CDR2 FQNNGV. The CDR3 DNA reads TGTGCCAGCAGCCCTACGATGGGGTCCGAAGCTTTCTTT. As protein: CASSPTMGSEAFF.

This chain joins TRBV4-1 and TRBJ2-1; possibly TRBD1 or TRBD2 for D (5 bases each). CDR1 MGHRA and CDR2 YSYEKL come from the germline V gene. Trimming took 4 bases from V and 0 from J, leaving 16 bases between them. There are 17 residues in the CDR3. The CDR3 loop is CASSRGMTSSSYNEQFF. The CDR3 DNA sequence: TGCGCCAGCAGCCGGGGGATGACGTCGAGCTCCTACAATGAGCAGTTCTTC.

The V and J genes are TRBV5-1 and TRBJ1-3; 7 bases align to TRBD1. CDR1 and CDR2 from the germline V gene are SGHRS and YFSETQ. V shed 0 bases, J shed 0 bases, and the junction held 12 bases outside the gene matches. The CDR3 length is 19 residues. The CDR3 here is CASSLDTVGQLSSGNTIYF. CDR3 coding DNA: TGCGCCAGCAGCTTGGACACCGTGGGACAGCTGAGCTCTGGAAACACCATATATTTT.

This clonotype was picked up many times. The chain joins TRBV29-1 to TRBJ1-1; 7 bases are shared with TRBD1. CDR3 length equals 16 residues. Per the germline V gene, CDR1 is SQVTM and CDR2 is ANQGSEA. V shed 4 bases, J shed 3 bases, and the junction held 14 bases outside the gene matches. The CDR3: CSVAQGYERTDTEAFF. Written as DNA, the CDR3 is TGCAGCGTTGCACAGGGGTATGAGAGGACGGACACTGAAGCTTTCTTT.

The V gene is TRBV6-6, the J gene TRBJ1-1; D might be TRBD1 (5 bases). Deletions cut 0 bases from V and 7 bases from J, with 9 bases between. CDR3 size: 13 residues. CDR1 and CDR2 from the germline V gene are MNHNY and SVGAGI (reference sequence). The CDR3 DNA sequence: TGTGCCAGCAGTTACTCCTGGGGGTTTGAAGCTTTCTTT. It specifies CASSYSWGFEAFF.

The sample holds a few counts of this clonotype. The genes are TRBV2 and TRBJ1-5, with 8 bases aligning to TRBD1. This CDR3 is 14 amino acids long. V lost 6 bases and J lost 6; bases outside the gene matches: 7. The germline gives CDR1 SNHLY, CDR2 FYNNEI. In nucleotides, the CDR3 is TGTGCCAGCAGGAGGACAGGGTCGGGTCAGCCCCAGCATTTT. It is translated as CASRRTGSGQPQHF.

The chain employs TRBV28 and TRBJ2-7, with 7 positions matching TRBD1. The CDR3 spans 12 residues. Germline V lookup: CDR1 MDHEN, CDR2 SYDVKM. As DNA, the CDR3 is TGTGCCAGCAGCCGGTCTCCGGGACAGACTCACGTC. Translation: CASSRSPGQTHV.

This clonotype was detected many times. The chain combines TRBV20-1 with TRBJ2-7; a weak D match, TRBD2 (5 bases). This CDR3 comprises 14 residues. The germline gives CDR1 DFQATT, CDR2 SNEGSKA (reference sequence). Trimming shortened V by 6 bases and J by 5 bases, and 20 bases separated the two germline ends. This CDR3 is CSARRAVGWDEQYF. The CDR3 DNA sequence: TGCAGTGCCAGGCGGGCAGTGGGATGGGACGAGCAGTACTTC.